These 9 T cell receptor beta chains were sequenced from one sample in a study of T cell changes during pregnancy in multiple sclerosis. The assay was immunoSEQ multiplex PCR, and TCRdb's table has in-frame clones only and misses some. The sample shows roughly 36,000 clones, under 95% of them seen only once. Specimen: peripheral blood, collected in the second trimester of pregnancy. These receptors came from a female donor in good health, enrolled as a control in a pregnancy study.

The rearrangement uses TRBV5-5 and TRBJ2-7, with TRBD2 identical over 14 bases. Germline loops: CDR1 SGHKS, CDR2 YYEKEE (reference sequence). The CDR3 sequence is 16 residues long. Germline trimming cut 4 bases from V and 3 bases from J; bases unmatched to any gene: 6. CDR3 residues: CASSPGLAGALYEQYF. CDR3 sequence (DNA): TGTGCCAGCAGCCCGGGACTAGCGGGAGCCCTCTACGAGCAGTACTTC.

This chain connects TRBV6-5 to TRBJ2-1; D uncertain. V was trimmed by 6 bases and J by 0 bases, leaving 12 bases between them. The germline CDR1 and CDR2 sequences are MNHEY and SVGAGI. This CDR3 region has 15 residues. The CDR3 DNA sequence: TGTGCCAGCAGACCACTCCGCAACTCCTACAATGAGCAGTTCTTC. Protein product: CASRPLRNSYNEQFF.

This rearrangement joins TRBV5-6 to TRBJ1-1; D not resolved. V lost 0 bases and J 4 bases, leaving 4 bases between the germline ends. Germline lookup yields CDR1 SGHDT and CDR2 YYEEEE. This CDR3 contains 12 residues. CDR3 sequence (DNA): TGTGCCAGCAGCTTGGAGCTCACTGAAGCTTTCTTT. It yields the protein CASSLELTEAFF. The full variable domain, with the rest looked up from reference TRBV5-6 and TRBJ1-1, is DAGVTQSPTHLIKTRGQQVTLRCSPKSGHDTVSWYQQALGQGPQFIFQYYEEEERQRGNFPDRFSGHQFPNYSSELNVNALLLGDSALYLCASSLELTEAFFGQGTRLTVV.

The V and J genes are TRBV7-9 and TRBJ2-7; maybe TRBD2 (5 bases). The ends were cut back, 4 bases at V and 5 bases at J, with 12 bases in the middle. Germline values: CDR1 SEHNR, CDR2 FQNEAQ (reference sequence). This CDR3 contains 13 residues. In DNA form, the CDR3 reads TGTGCCAGCAGCTCCGGGATCACTAACGAGCAGTACTTC. This translates into CASSSGITNEQYF.

V gene TRBV6-4 combines with J gene TRBJ2-3; no clear D gene. With 0 bases removed from V and 1 base from J, the gap between germline ends came to 8 bases. Looked up from germline, CDR1 is MRHNA and CDR2 is SNTAGT. The CDR3 is 15 residues long. The CDR3 DNA reads as TGTGCCAGCAGTGACTCGTCTACCGGCACAGATACGCAGTATTTT. Translation gives CASSDSSTGTDTQYF.

This chain links TRBV28 with TRBJ2-2; tentative D call: TRBD2 (7 bases). Between the trimmed V and J ends, which lost 6 bases and 4 bases, there was a span of 12 bases. Germline CDR1 MDHEN, CDR2 SYDVKM. This CDR3 is 14 amino acids long. The CDR3 DNA reads as TGTGCCAGCAGGGGGGGGCCGGTCACCGGGGAGCTGTTTTTT. Translating it yields CASRGGPVTGELFF.

J is TRBJ1-1 and V is TRBV6-1; possibly TRBD1 for D (5 bases). The CDR3 contains 15 residues. The V gene lost 6 bases and the J gene lost 0 bases, with 14 bases spanning the gap. CDR1 MNHNS and CDR2 SASEGT come from the germline V gene. The CDR3 loop reads CASREGRGVNTEAFF. Written as DNA, the CDR3 is TGTGCCAGCAGGGAGGGGAGAGGTGTGAACACTGAAGCTTTCTTT.

V gene TRBV19 combines with J gene TRBJ1-2; 8 bases map to TRBD1. The CDR3 runs to 17 residues. V was clipped by 7 bases and J by 5 bases; unmatched bases: 18. From germline, CDR1 is LNHDA and CDR2 SQIVND (reference sequence). CDR3 in DNA: TGTGCCAGTACCCCCGGGGGGACAGGAGCGACCATATATGGCTACACCTTC. It codes for CASTPGGTGATIYGYTF. The full variable domain, its missing parts supplied by reference TRBV19 and TRBJ1-2, is DGGITQSPKYLFRKEGQNVTLSCEQNLNHDAMYWYRQDPGQGLRLIYYSQIVNDFQKGDIAEGYSVSREKKESFPLTVTSAQKNPTAFYLCASTPGGTGATIYGYTFGSGTRLTVV.

J is TRBJ2-3 and V is TRBV5-5; 7 nucleotides match TRBD1. CDR3 length: 14 amino acids. Per germline, CDR1 SGHKS and CDR2 YYEKEE (reference sequence). V lost 0 bases to trimming and J lost 7 bases; unmatched junction nucleotides: 5. As DNA, the CDR3 is TGTGCCAGCAGCTTGGGCCTGACAGGGTATACGCAGTATTTT. Its protein is CASSLGLTGYTQYF.